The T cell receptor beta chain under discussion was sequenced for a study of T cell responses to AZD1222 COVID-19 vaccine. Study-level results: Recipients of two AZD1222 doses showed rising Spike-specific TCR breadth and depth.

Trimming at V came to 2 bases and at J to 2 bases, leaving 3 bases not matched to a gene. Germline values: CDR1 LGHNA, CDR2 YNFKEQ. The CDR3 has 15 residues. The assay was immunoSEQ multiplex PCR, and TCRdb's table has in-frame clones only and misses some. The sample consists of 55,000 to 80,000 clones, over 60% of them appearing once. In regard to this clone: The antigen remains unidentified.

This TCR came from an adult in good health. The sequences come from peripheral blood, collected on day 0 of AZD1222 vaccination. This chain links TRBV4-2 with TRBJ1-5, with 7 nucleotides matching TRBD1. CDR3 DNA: TGTGCCAGCAGCCAAAACAGGGGTGGCAATCAGCCCCAGCATTTT. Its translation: CASSQNRGGNQPQHF.